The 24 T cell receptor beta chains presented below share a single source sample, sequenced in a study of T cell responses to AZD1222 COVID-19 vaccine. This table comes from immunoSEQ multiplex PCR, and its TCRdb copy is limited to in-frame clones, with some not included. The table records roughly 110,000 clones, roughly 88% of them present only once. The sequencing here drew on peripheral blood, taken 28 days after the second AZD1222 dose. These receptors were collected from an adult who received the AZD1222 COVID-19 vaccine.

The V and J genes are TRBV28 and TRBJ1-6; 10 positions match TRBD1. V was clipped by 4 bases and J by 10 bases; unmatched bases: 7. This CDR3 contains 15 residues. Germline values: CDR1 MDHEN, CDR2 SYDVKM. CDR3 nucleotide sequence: TGTGCCAGCAGTTCCCCTGGGACAGGGGAATCACCCCTCCACTTT. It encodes CASSSPGTGESPLHF.

The CDR3 DNA is TGTGCCAGCAGCCGACAGTTTGTAGTGTCTGAAGCTTTCTTT. This encodes CASSRQFVVSEAFF. The chain has TRBV5-8 and TRBJ1-1, with D perhaps matching TRBD1 (5 bases). The V end was cut by 4 bases, the J end by 6 bases, with 16 bases between. In germline, CDR1 is SGHTS, CDR2 YDEGEE. The CDR3 length is 14 residues. The full variable domain, completed using reference TRBV5-8 and TRBJ1-1, is EAGVTQSPTHLIKTRGQQATLRCSPISGHTSVYWYQQALGLGLQFLLWYDEGEERNRGNFPPRFSGRQFPNYSSELNVNALELEDSALYLCASSRQFVVSEAFFGQGTRLTVV.

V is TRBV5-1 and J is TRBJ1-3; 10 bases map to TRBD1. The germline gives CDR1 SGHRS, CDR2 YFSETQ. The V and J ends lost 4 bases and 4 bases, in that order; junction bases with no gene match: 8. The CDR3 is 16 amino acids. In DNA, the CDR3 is TGCGCCAGCAGCCCACCGACAGGGGGCGTCGGAAACACCATATATTTT. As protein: CASSPPTGGVGNTIYF.

The CDR3 region has the DNA TGTGCCAGCAAGGGCGCAGGGCACACCGGGGAGCTGTTTTTT. Amino acids: CASKGAGHTGELFF. The V call is TRBV2, the J call TRBJ2-2, with D perhaps matching TRBD1 (5 bases). The CDR3 loop spans 14 amino acids. Germline V gives CDR1 SNHLY, CDR2 FYNNEI. V was clipped by 7 bases and J by 3 bases, with 12 bases between them.

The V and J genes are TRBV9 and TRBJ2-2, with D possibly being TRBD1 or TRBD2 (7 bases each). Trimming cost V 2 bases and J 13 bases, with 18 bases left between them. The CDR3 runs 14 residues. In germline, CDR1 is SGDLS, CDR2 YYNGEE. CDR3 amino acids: CASSVRGGHRSLFF. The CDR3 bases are TGTGCCAGCAGCGTCAGGGGGGGCCACCGGTCGCTGTTTTTT. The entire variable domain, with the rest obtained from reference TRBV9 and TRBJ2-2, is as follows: DSGVTQTPKHLITATGQRVTLRCSPRSGDLSVYWYQQSLDQGLQFLIQYYNGEERAKGNILERFSAQQFPDLHSELNLSSLELGDSALYFCASSVRGGHRSLFFGEGSRLTVL.

CDR3 amino acids: CATSRERDRGSDEQYF. The CDR3 DNA sequence: TGTGCCACCAGCAGAGAACGGGACAGGGGTTCCGACGAGCAGTACTTC. The V gene is TRBV15, the J gene TRBJ2-7; 10 bases map to TRBD1. The CDR3 runs 16 residues. CDR1 and CDR2 from the germline V gene are LNHNV and YYDKDF (reference sequence). J was trimmed by 5 bases and V by 0 bases; bases with no gene match: 7.

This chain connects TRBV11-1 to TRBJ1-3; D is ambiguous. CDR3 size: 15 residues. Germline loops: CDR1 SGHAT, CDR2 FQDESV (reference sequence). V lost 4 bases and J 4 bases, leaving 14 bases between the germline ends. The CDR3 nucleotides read TGTGCCAGCAGCTCCGATCCGGGAGCGGGAAACACCATATATTTT. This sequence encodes CASSSDPGAGNTIYF.

The CDR3 region has the DNA TGTGCCAGCAGCCCACAGGGACTGGGCACTGAAGCTTTCTTT. Translation gives CASSPQGLGTEAFF. The J gene is TRBJ1-1, the V gene TRBV7-2; a weak D match, TRBD1 (6 bases). The germline V and J ends were trimmed by 5 bases and 4 bases, with 14 bases remaining between them. The CDR3 spans 14 residues. CDR1 is SGHTA, CDR2 FQGNSA, per germline.

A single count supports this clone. CDR3 residues: CATSAQLAGADTQYF. The DNA of the CDR3 is TGTGCCACCAGTGCCCAACTAGCGGGGGCAGATACGCAGTATTTT. The chain links TRBV24-1 to TRBJ2-3; TRBD2 matches at 11 bases. In germline, CDR1 is KGHDR, CDR2 SFDVKD. After removal of 5 bases from V and 4 bases from J, the junction contained 4 bases not matched to a gene. The length of the CDR3 is 15 residues.

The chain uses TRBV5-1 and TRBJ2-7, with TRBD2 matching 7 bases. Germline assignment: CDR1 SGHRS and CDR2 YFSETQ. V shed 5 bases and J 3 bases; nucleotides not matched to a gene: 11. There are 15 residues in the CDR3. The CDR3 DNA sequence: TGCGCCAGCAGGGTGGGAGGGTCCCCCATCTACGAGCAGTACTTC. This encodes CASRVGGSPIYEQYF.

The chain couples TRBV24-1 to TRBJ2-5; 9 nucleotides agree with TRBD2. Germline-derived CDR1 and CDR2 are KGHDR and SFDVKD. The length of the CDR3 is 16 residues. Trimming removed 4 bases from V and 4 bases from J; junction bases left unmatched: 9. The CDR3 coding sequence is TGTGCCACCAGTGACCAAAACCTAGCGGGGTTAGAGACCCAGTACTTC. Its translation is CATSDQNLAGLETQYF.

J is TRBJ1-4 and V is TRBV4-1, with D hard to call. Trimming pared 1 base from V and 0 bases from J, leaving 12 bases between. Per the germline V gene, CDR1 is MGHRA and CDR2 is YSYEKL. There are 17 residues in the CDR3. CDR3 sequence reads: CASSQGLGSATNEKLFF. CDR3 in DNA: TGCGCCAGCAGCCAAGGCTTGGGGTCGGCAACTAATGAAAAACTGTTTTTT.

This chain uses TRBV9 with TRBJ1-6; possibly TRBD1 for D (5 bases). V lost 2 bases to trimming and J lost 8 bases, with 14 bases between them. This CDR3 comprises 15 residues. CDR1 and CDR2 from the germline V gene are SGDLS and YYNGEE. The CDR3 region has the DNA TGTGCCAGCAGCGTTGGTCCAGGGCAAGATTCACCCCTCCACTTT. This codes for CASSVGPGQDSPLHF.

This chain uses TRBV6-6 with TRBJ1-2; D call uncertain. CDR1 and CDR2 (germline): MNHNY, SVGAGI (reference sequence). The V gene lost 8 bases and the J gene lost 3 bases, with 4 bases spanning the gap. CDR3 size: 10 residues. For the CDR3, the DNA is TGTGCCAGCTCGGACTATGGCTACACCTTC. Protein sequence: CASSDYGYTF.

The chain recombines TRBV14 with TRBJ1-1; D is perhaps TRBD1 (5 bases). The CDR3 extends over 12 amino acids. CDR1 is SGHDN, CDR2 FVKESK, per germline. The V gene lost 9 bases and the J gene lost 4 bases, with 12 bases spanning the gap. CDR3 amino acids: CASRRGGTEAFF. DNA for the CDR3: TGTGCCAGTCGCCGGGGGGGCACTGAAGCTTTCTTT. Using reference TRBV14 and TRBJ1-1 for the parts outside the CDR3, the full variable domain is EAGVTQFPSHSVIEKGQTVTLRCDPISGHDNLYWYRRVMGKEIKFLLHFVKESKQDESGMPNNRFLAERTGGTYSTLKVQPAELEDSGVYFCASRRGGTEAFFGQGTRLTVV.

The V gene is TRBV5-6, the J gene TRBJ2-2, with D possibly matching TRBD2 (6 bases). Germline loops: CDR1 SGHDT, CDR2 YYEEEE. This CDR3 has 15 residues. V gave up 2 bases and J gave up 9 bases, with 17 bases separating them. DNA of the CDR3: TGTGCCAGCAGCTTAGGGGAGGTGGAGGGCCGGGAGCTGTTTTTT. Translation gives CASSLGEVEGRELFF. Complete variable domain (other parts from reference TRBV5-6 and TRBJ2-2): DAGVTQSPTHLIKTRGQQVTLRCSPKSGHDTVSWYQQALGQGPQFIFQYYEEEERQRGNFPDRFSGHQFPNYSSELNVNALLLGDSALYLCASSLGEVEGRELFFGEGSRLTVL.

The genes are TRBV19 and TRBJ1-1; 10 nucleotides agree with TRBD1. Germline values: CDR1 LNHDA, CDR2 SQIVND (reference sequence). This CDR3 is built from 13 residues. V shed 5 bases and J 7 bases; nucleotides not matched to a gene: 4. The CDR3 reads CASSFDRGREAFF. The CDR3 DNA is TGTGCCAGTAGTTTTGACAGGGGGCGTGAAGCTTTCTTT.

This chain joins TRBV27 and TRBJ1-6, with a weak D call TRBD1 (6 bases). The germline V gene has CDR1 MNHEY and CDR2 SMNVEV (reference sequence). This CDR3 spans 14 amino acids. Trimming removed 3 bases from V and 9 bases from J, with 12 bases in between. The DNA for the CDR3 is TGTGCCAGCAGTTTGCGCAGGGGAAGTTCACCCCTCCACTTT. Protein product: CASSLRRGSSPLHF.

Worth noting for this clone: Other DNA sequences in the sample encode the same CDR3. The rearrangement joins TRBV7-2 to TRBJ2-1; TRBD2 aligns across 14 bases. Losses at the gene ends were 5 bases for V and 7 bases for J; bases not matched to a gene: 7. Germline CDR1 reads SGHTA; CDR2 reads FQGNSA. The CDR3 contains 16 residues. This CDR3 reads CASSPTSGGAANEQFF. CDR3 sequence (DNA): TGTGCCAGCAGCCCGACTAGCGGGGGGGCCGCTAATGAGCAGTTCTTC. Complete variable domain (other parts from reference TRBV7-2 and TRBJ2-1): GAGVSQSPSNKVTEKGKDVELRCDPISGHTALYWYRQSLGQGLEFLIYFQGNSAPDKSGLPSDRFSAERTGGSVSTLTIQRTQQEDSAVYLCASSPTSGGAANEQFFGPGTRLTVL.

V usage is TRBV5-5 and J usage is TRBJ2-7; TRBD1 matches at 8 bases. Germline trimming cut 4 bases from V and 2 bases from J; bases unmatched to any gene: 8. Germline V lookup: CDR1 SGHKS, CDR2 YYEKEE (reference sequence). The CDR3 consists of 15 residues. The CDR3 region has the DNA TGTGCCAGCAGCCCAGGGGGCACAGGGGCCTACGAGCAGTACTTC. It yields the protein CASSPGGTGAYEQYF.

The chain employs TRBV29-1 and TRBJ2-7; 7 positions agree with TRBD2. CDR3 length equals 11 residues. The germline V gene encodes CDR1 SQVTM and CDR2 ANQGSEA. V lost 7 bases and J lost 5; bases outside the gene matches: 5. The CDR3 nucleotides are TGCAGCGGCGGGACTACGGACGAGCAGTACTTC. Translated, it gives CSGGTTDEQYF.

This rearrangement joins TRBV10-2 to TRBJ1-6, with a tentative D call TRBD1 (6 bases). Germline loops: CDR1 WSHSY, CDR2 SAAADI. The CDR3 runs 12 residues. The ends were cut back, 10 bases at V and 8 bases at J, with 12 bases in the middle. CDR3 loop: CATTDSHSPLHF. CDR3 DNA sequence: TGCGCCACCACGGACAGCCATTCACCCCTCCACTTT.

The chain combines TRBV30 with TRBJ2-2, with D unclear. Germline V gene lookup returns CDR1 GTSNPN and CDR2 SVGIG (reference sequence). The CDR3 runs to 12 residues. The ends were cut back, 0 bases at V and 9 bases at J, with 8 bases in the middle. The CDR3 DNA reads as TGTGCCTGGAGTGTAAGGGCCCGGGAGCTGTTTTTT. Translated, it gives CAWSVRARELFF. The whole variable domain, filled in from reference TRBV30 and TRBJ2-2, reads SQTIHQWPATLVQPVGSPLSLECTVEGTSNPNLYWYRQAAGRGLQLLFYSVGIGQISSEVPQNLSASRPQDRQFILSSKKLLLSDSGFYLCAWSVRARELFFGEGSRLTVL.

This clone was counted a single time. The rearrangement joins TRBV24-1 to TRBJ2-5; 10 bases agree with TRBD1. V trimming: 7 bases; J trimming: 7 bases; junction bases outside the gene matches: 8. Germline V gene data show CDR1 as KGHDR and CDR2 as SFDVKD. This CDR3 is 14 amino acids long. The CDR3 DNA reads TGTGCCACCAGCCCGGGACAGGGGTTGGTGACCCAGTACTTC. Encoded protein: CATSPGQGLVTQYF.